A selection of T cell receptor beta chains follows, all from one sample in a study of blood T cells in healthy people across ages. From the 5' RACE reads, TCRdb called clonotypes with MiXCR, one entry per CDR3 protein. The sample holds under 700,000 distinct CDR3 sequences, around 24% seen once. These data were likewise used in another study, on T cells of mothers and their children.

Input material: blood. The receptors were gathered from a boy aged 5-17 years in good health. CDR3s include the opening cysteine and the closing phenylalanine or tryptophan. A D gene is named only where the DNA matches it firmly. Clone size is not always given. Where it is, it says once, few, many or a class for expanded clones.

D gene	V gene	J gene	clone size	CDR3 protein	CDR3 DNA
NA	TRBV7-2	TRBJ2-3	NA	CASRHDSNTDTQYF	TGTGCCAGCAGGCATGACTCAAACACAGATACGCAGTATTTT
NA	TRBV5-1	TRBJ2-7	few	CASSLEGLTYEQYF	TGCGCCAGCAGCTTGGAGGGGCTTACCTACGAGCAGTACTTC
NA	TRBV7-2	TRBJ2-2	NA	CASSLRRDVWNTGELFF	TGTGCCAGCAGCTTAAGGAGGGATGTCTGGAACACCGGGGAGCTGTTTTTT
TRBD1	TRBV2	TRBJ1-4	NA	CASSVAGGNEKLFF	TGTGCCAGCAGTGTCGCAGGGGGTAATGAAAAACTGTTTTTT
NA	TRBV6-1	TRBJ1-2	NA	CASSEGPANYGYTF	TGTGCCAGCAGTGAAGGGCCCGCGAACTATGGCTACACCTTC
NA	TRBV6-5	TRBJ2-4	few	CASSYETGNIQYF	TGTGCCAGCAGTTACGAGACGGGGAACATTCAGTACTTC
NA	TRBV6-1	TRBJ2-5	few	CADAGTSQETQYF	TGTGCCGACGCGGGAACTAGCCAAGAGACCCAGTACTTC
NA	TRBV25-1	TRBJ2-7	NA	CASSNRGNTGPGQPYEQYF	TGTGCCAGCAGTAACCGGGGCAACACCGGTCCCGGACAGCCCTACGAGCAGTACTTC
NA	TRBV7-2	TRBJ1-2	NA	CASSLGLGWGYGYTF	TGTGCCAGCAGCTTAGGCTTAGGGTGGGGCTATGGCTACACCTTC
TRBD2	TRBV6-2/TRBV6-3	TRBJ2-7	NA	CASSRLAGRSYEQYF	TGTGCCAGCAGCCGACTAGCGGGAAGGTCCTACGAGCAGTACTTC
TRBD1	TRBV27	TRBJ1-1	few	CASSFGTGGFAFF	TGTGCCAGCAGTTTTGGGACAGGGGGTTTCGCTTTCTTT
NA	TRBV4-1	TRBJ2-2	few	CASSQDVVTGELFF	TGCGCCAGCAGCCAAGATGTAGTCACCGGGGAGCTGTTTTTT
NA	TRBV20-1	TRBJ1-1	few	CSAGPGLAMNTEAFF	TGCAGTGCTGGTCCGGGACTGGCCATGAACACTGAAGCTTTCTTT
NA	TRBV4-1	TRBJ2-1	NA	CASSLEASQFEQFF	TGCGCCAGCAGCCTCGAGGCCAGCCAGTTCGAGCAGTTCTTC
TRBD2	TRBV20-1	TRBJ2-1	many	CSARSWTIGGSDEQFF	TGCAGTGCTAGATCTTGGACTATCGGCGGGAGCGATGAGCAGTTCTTC
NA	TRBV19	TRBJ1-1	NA	CASTGRAIREAFF	TGTGCCAGTACAGGCCGTGCCATACGCGAAGCTTTCTTT
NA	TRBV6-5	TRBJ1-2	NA	CATTAGPNYGYTF	TGTGCCACCACGGCAGGGCCAAACTATGGCTACACCTTC
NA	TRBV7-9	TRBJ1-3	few	CASSLMAGRGNTIYF	TGTGCCAGCAGCTTAATGGCAGGGCGAGGAAACACCATATATTTT
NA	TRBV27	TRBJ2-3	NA	CASSSGQGLAPTDTQYF	TGTGCCAGCAGCTCAGGACAGGGACTAGCCCCCACAGATACGCAGTATTTT
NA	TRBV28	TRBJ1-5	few	CASSSPTSNQPQHF	TGTGCCAGCAGTTCCCCCACAAGCAATCAGCCCCAGCATTTT
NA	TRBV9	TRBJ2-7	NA	CASSLDGSSTYEQYF	TGTGCCAGCAGCTTAGACGGGTCCTCTACCTACGAGCAGTACTTC
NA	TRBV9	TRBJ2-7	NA	CASSVGGDTYEQYF	TGTGCCAGCAGCGTAGGGGGGGATACCTACGAGCAGTACTTC
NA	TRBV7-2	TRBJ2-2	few	CASSLWGRVYTGELFF	TGTGCCAGCAGCTTATGGGGCAGAGTATACACCGGGGAGCTGTTTTTT
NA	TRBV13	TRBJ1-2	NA	CASSLATYGYTF	TGTGCCAGCAGCTTAGCAACCTATGGCTACACCTTC
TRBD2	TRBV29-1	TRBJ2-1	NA	CSVDSVAGGSYNEQFF	TGCAGCGTTGACTCCGTAGCGGGAGGCTCTTACAATGAGCAGTTCTTC
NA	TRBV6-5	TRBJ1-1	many	CASSYGSLGNTEAFF	TGTGCCAGCAGTTACGGAAGTCTTGGGAACACTGAAGCTTTCTTT
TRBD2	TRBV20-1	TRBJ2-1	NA	CSALGLAGGQFF	TGCAGTGCCCTGGGACTAGCGGGGGGTCAGTTCTTC
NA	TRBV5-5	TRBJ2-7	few	CASSTPQGLEQYF	TGTGCCAGCAGCACCCCACAGGGTCTCGAGCAGTACTTC
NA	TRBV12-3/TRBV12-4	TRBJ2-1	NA	CASSARQAEQFF	TGTGCCAGCAGCGCAAGACAGGCTGAGCAGTTCTTC
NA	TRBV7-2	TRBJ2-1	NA	CASSLGGGRMSSYNEQFF	TGTGCCAGCAGCCTAGGGGGGGGGCGAATGAGCTCCTACAATGAGCAGTTCTTC
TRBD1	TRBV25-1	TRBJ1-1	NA	CASSERRQGEALF	TGTGCCAGCAGTGAAAGGAGACAGGGTGAAGCTCTCTTT
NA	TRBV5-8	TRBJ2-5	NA	CASSPVITRETQYF	TGTGCCAGCAGCCCGGTAATAACTAGAGAGACCCAGTACTTC
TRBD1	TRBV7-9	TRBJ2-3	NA	CASSFSRQGVTDTQYF	TGTGCCAGCAGCTTCAGTAGACAGGGGGTCACAGATACGCAGTATTTT
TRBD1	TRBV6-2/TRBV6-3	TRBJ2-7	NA	CASSSPWGQETYEQYF	TGTGCCAGCAGTAGTCCTTGGGGACAGGAAACCTACGAGCAGTACTTC
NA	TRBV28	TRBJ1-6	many	CASSLRIRLLHF	TGTGCCAGCAGTTTACGGATACGGCTACTCCACTTT
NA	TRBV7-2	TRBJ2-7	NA	CASSTRGQENYEQYF	TGTGCCAGCAGCACCAGGGGCCAGGAGAACTACGAGCAGTACTTC
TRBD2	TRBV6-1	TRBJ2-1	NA	CASSPETSGGAGEQFF	TGTGCCAGCAGCCCTGAGACTAGCGGGGGGGCTGGTGAGCAGTTCTTC
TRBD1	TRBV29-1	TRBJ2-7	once	CSVGGWQGARYEQYF	TGCAGCGTTGGAGGTTGGCAGGGGGCTAGGTACGAGCAGTACTTC
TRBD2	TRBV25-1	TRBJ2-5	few	CASSESGTSGGISGFF	TGTGCCAGCAGTGAATCTGGGACTAGCGGGGGAATCAGCGGGTTCTTC
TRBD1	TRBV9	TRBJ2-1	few	CASSVDPGGWGEQFF	TGTGCCAGCAGCGTAGATCCAGGGGGCTGGGGTGAGCAGTTCTTC
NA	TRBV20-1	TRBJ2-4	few	CSARSVGEDIQYF	TGCAGTGCTAGATCGGTGGGAGAGGACATTCAGTACTTC
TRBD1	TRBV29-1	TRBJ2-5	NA	CSVGQVLKQETQYF	TGCAGCGTGGGACAGGTTTTGAAACAAGAGACCCAGTACTTC
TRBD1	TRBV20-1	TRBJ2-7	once	CSARAPGQTNYEQYF	TGCAGTGCTAGAGCTCCGGGACAGACGAACTACGAGCAGTACTTC
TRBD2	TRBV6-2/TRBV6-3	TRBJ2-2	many	CASSYSTSGGANTGELFF	TGTGCCAGCAGTTACTCGACTAGCGGGGGGGCGAACACCGGGGAGCTGTTTTTT
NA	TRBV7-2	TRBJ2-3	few	CASSGSNTDTQYF	TGTGCCAGCAGCGGGTCAAACACAGATACGCAGTATTTT
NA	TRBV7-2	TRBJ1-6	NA	CASSLGATYNSPLHF	TGTGCCAGCAGCTTAGGGGCTACGTATAATTCACCCCTCCACTTT
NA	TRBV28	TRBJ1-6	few	CASSYNSPLHF	TGTGCCAGCAGCTATAATTCACCCCTCCACTTT
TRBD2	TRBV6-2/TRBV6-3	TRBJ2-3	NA	CASSFQPQGLAATDTQYF	TGTGCCAGCAGTTTCCAACCACAAGGACTAGCGGCCACAGATACGCAGTATTTT
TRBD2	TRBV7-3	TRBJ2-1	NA	CASSSNRWTSGGNEQFF	TGTGCCAGCAGCTCGAACCGATGGACTAGTGGGGGCAATGAGCAGTTCTTC
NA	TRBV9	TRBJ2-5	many	CASSVPSPGQETQYF	TGTGCCAGCAGCGTACCTTCTCCAGGGCAAGAGACCCAGTACTTC
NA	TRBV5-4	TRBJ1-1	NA	CASSLDSTGRASF	TGTGCCAGCAGCTTGGATTCAACAGGGCGAGCTTCCTTT
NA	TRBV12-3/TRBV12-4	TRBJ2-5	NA	CASSLADSGETQYF	TGTGCCAGCAGTTTAGCAGACTCAGGGGAGACCCAGTACTTC
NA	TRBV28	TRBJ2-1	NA	CASSGLVGATSYEQFF	TGTGCCAGCAGCGGACTAGTGGGGGCCACAAGCTATGAGCAGTTCTTC